This T cell receptor beta chain emerged from a study of T cell repertoires in cytomegalovirus infection (dated by TCRdb to 2018 to 2020). With regard to the full study: The HLA type of each donor mattered for the analysis, because public TCR beta signatures pointed to carriage of CMV infection along with the matching HLA type.

From the cysteine through the phenylalanine, the CDR3 covers 15 amino acids. CDR3 DNA is the only sequence kept; it has 45 bases, read in frame from the first base. Trimming leaves V shorter by 6 bases and J shorter by 4 bases, with the junction holding 8 bases beyond the gene matches. CDR1 and CDR2 (MDHEN, SYDVKM) derive from the germline V gene. The full study reports these points: In the ex vivo response, HLA-C-restricted CMV-specific TCR beta clonotypes were dominant, and in two of eight donors the single most frequent clonotype came from this HLA-C-restricted group. In both this cohort and an independent approximately 400-donor cohort, the cumulative frequency of public TCR beta family members distinguished carriers of CMV infection plus the relevant HLA type.

This clonotype occurred many times. Its antigen is still unknown. No qualities accompany the bases; no much larger clone lies one base away. Sequencing took place on an Illumina HiSeq 1500. The raw public data were reprocessed by TCRdb itself: fastp quality trimming at Q25, MiXCR clonotype calling, in-frame beta chains only. Records with the same CDR3 protein are collapsed into one entry carrying the most frequent genes and DNA. The sample records under 350,000 distinct CDR3 sequences, approximately 8.9% of which are singletons. Clones ranked in the top ten supply more than 2.5% of the sample. The sequencing input was PBMCs. This receptor was identified in a human donor in good health (CMV status not recorded). Some clones in this sample may be carry-over from other donors' samples. The receptor chain draws on TRBV28 and TRBJ1-5; TRBD1 fits 8 bases in the junction. The CDR3 protein: CASSFGQGANQPQHF. The DNA is as follows: TGTGCCAGCAGCTTTGGACAGGGCGCTAATCAGCCCCAGCATTTT.